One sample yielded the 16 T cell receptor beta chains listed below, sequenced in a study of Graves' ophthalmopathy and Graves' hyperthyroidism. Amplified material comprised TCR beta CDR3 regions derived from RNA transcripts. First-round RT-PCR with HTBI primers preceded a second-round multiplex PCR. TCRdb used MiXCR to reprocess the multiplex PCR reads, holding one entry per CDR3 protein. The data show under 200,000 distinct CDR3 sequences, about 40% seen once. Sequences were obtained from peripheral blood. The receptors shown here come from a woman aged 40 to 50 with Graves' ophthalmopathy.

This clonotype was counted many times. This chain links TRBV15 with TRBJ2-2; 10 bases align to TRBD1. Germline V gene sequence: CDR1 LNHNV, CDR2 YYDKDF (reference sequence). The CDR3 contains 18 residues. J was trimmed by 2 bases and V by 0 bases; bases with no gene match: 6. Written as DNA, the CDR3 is TGTGCCACCAGCAGAGATAAGGGACAGGGGTTAAACACCGGGGAGCTGTTTTTT. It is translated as CATSRDKGQGLNTGELFF.

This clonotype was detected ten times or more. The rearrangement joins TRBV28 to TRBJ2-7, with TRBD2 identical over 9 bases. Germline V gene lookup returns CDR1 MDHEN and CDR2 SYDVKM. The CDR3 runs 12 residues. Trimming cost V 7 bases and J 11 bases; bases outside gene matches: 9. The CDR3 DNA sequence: TGTGCCAGCACTTCCCCCGGGACTAGCAAGTACTTC. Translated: CASTSPGTSKYF.

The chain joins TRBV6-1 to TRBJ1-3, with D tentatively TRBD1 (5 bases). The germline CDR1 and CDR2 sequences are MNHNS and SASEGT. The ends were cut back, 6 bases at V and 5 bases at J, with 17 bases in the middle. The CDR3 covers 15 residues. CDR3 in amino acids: CASRSGTWGRNTIYF. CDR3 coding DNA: TGTGCCAGCAGGTCCGGGACCTGGGGAAGAAACACCATATATTTT.

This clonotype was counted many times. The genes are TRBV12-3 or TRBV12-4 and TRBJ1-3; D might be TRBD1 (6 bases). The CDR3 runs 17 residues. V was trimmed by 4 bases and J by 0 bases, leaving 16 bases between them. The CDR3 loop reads CASSYNRATRSGNTIYF. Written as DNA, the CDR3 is TGTGCCAGCAGTTATAACAGGGCCACCCGCTCTGGAAACACCATATATTTT.

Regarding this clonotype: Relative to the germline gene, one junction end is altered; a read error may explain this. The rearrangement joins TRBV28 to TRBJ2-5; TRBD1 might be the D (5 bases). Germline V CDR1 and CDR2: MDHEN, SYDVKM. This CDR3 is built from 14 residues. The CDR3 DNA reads TGTGCCAGCAGTTTTTCACAGGTCCAAGAGACTCAGTACTTC. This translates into CASSFSQVQETQYF.

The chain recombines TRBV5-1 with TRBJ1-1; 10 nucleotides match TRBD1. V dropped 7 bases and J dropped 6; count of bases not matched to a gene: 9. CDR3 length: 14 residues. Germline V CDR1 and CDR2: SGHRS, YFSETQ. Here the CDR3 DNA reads TGCGCCAGCGCTTTGGGACAGGGGTTTCCTGAAGCTTTCTTT. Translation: CASALGQGFPEAFF.

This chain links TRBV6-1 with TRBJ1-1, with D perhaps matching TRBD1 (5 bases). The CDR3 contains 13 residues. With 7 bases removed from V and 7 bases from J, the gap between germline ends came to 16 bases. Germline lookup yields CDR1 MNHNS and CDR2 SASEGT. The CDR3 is CASNSRVKNEAFF. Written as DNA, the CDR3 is TGTGCCAGCAACTCCAGGGTAAAGAATGAAGCTTTCTTT.

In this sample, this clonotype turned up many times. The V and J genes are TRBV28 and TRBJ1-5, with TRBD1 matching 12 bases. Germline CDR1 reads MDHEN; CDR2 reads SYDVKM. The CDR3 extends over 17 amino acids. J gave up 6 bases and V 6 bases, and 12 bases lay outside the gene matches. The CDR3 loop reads CASSLPGTGGIGQPQHF. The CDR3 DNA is TGTGCCAGCAGCCTCCCCGGGACAGGGGGCATAGGTCAGCCCCAGCATTTT.

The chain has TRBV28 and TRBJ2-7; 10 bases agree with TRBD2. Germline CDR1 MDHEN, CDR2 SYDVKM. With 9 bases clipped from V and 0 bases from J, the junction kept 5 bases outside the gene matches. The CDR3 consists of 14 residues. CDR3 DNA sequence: TGTGCCAGTTTAAGACTAGCGGGCTCCTACGAGCAGTACTTC. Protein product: CASLRLAGSYEQYF.

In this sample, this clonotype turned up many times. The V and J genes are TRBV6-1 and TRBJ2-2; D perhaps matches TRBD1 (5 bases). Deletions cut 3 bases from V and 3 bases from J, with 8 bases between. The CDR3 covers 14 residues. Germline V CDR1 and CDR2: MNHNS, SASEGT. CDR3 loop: CASSDGAYTGELFF. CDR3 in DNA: TGTGCCAGCAGTGATGGGGCCTACACCGGGGAGCTGTTTTTT.

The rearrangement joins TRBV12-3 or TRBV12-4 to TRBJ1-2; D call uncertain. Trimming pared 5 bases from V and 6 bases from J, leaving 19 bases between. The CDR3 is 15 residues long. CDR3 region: CASSPAPPTVHGYTF. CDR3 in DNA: TGTGCCAGCAGTCCAGCACCCCCGACGGTCCATGGCTACACCTTC.

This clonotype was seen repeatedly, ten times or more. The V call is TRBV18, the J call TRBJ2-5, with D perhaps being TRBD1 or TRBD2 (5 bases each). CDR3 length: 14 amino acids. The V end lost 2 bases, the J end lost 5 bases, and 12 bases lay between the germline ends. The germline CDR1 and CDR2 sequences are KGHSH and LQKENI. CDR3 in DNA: TGTGCCAGCTCACCAAACGAGGGGCAGGAGACCCAGTACTTC. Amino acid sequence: CASSPNEGQETQYF.

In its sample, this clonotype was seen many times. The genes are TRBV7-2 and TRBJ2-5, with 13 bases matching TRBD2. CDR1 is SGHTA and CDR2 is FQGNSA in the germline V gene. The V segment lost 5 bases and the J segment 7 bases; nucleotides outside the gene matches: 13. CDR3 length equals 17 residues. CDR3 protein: CASSPSPGLAGTATQYF. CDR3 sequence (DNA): TGTGCCAGCAGCCCATCCCCGGGACTAGCGGGGACAGCGACCCAGTACTTC.

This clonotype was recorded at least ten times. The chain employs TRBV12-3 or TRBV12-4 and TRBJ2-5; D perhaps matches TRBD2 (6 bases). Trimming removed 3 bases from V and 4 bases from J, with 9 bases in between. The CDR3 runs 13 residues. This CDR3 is CASSFAGRETQYF. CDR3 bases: TGTGCCAGCAGTTTTGCGGGGCGAGAGACCCAGTACTTC.

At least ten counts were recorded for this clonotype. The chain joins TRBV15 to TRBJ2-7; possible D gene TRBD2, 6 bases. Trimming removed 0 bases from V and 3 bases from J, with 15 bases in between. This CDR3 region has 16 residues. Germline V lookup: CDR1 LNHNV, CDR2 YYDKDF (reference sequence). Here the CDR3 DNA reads TGTGCCACCAGCAGAGATTCGGGGGTAGCGAACTACGAGCAGTACTTC. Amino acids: CATSRDSGVANYEQYF. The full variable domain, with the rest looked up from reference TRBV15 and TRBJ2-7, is DAMVIQNPRYQVTQFGKPVTLSCSQTLNHNVMYWYQQKSSQAPKLLFHYYDKDFNNEADTPDNFQSRRPNTSFCFLDIRSPGLGDTAMYLCATSRDSGVANYEQYFGPGTRLTVT.

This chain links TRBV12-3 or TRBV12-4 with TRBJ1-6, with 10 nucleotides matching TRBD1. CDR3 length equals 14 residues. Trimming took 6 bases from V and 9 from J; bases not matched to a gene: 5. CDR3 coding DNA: TGTGCCAGCAGCACTGGGACAGGGGTTTCACCCCTCCACTTT. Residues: CASSTGTGVSPLHF.